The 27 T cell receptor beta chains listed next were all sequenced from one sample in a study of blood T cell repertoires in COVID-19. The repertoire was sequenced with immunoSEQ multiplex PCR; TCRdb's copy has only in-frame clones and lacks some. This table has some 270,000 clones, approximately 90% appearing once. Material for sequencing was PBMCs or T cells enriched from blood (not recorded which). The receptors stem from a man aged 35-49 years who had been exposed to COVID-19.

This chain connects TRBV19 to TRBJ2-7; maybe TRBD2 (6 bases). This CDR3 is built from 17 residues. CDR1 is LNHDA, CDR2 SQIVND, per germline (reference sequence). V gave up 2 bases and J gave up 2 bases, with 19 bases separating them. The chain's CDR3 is CASSISVGQTRTYEQYF. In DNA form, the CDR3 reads TGTGCCAGTAGTATATCTGTGGGGCAGACTAGAACCTACGAGCAGTACTTC.

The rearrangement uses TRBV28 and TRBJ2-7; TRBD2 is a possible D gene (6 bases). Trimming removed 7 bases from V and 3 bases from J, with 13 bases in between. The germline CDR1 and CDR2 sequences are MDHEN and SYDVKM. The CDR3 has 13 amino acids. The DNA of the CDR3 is TGTGCCAGCATAGGGACTGGCGACTACGAGCAGTACTTC. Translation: CASIGTGDYEQYF.

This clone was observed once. CDR3 bases: TGTGCCAGCAGCTGGACAGGGGATCAGTACGAGCAGTACTTC. The encoded protein is CASSWTGDQYEQYF. The rearrangement joins TRBV6-5 to TRBJ2-7, with 9 bases lining up with TRBD1. Germline V gene sequence: CDR1 MNHEY, CDR2 SVGAGI. There are 14 residues in the CDR3. Trimming cost V 6 bases and J 4 bases; bases outside gene matches: 7.

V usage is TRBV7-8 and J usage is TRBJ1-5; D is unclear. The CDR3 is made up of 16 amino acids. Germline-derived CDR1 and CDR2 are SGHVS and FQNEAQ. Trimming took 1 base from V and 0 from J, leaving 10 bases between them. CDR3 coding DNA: TGTGCCAGCAGCTTAGGTGGACTAAATAGCAATCAGCCCCAGCATTTT. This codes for CASSLGGLNSNQPQHF.

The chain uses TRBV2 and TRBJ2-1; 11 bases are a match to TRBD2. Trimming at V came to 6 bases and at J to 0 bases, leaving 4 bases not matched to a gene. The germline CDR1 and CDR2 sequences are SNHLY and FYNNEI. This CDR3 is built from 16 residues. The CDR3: CASRLAGGSSYNEQFF. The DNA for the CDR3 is TGTGCCAGCAGGCTAGCGGGAGGAAGCTCCTACAATGAGCAGTTCTTC.

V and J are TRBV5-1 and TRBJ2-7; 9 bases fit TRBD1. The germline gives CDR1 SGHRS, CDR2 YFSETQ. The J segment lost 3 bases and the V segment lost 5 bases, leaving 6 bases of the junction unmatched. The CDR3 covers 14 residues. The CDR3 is CASRTGTGFYEQYF. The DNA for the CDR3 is TGCGCCAGCAGAACCGGGACAGGGTTCTACGAGCAGTACTTC.

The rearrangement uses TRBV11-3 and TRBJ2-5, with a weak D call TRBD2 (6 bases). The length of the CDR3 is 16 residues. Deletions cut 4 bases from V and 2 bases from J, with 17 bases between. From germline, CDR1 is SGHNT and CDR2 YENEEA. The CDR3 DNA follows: TGTGCCAGCAGCTCCCCTTTCGGGCGGGGACAAGAGACCCAGTACTTC. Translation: CASSSPFGRGQETQYF. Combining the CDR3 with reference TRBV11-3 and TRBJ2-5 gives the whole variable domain EAGVVQSPRYKIIEKKQPVAFWCNPISGHNTLYWYLQNLGQGPELLIRYENEEAVDDSQLPKDRFSAERLKGVDSTLKIQPAELGDSAVYLCASSSPFGRGQETQYFGPGTRLLVL.

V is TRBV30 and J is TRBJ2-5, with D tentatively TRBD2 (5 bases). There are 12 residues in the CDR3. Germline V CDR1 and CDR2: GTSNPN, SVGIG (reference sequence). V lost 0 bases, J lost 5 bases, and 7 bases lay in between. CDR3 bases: TGTGCCTGGAGTGTCCCTAGCGAGACCCAGTACTTC. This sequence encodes CAWSVPSETQYF.

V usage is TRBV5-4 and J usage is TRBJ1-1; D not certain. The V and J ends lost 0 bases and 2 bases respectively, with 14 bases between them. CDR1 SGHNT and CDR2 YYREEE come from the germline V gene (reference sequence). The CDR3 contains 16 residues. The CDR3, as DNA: TGTGCCAGCAGCTTGGTTTTAGGTCCGGGAAACACTGAAGCTTTCTTT. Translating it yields CASSLVLGPGNTEAFF.

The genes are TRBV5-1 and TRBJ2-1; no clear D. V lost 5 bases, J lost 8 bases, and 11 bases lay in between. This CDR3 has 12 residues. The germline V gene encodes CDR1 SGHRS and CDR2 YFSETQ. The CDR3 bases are TGCGCCAGCAGACAAACTGAGGATGAGCAGTTCTTC. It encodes CASRQTEDEQFF.

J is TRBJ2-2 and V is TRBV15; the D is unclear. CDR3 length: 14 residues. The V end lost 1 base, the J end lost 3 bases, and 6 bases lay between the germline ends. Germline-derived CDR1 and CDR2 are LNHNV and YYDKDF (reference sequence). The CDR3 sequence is CATSRGEDTGELFF. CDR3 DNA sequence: TGTGCCACCAGCAGAGGCGAGGACACCGGGGAGCTGTTTTTT.

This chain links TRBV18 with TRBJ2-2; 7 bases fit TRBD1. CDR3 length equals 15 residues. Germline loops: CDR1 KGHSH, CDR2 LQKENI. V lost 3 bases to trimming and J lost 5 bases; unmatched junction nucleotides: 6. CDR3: CASSPATGVTGELFF. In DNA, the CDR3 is TGTGCCAGCTCACCTGCAACAGGGGTGACCGGGGAGCTGTTTTTT. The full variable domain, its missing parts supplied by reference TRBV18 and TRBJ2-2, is NAGVMQNPRHLVRRRGQEARLRCSPMKGHSHVYWYRQLPEEGLKFMVYLQKENIIDESGMPKERFSAEFPKEGPSILRIQQVVRGDSAAYFCASSPATGVTGELFFGEGSRLTVL.

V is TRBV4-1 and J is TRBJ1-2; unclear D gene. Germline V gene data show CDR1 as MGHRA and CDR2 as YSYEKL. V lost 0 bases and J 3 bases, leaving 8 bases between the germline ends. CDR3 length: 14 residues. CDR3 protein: CASSQDIQDYGYTF. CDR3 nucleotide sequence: TGCGCCAGCAGCCAAGATATCCAGGACTATGGCTACACCTTC.

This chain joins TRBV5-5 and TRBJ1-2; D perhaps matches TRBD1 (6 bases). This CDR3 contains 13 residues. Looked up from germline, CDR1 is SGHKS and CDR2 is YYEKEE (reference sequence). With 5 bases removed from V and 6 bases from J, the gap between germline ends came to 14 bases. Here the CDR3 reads CASRNTGKDGYTF. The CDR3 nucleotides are TGTGCCAGCAGGAATACAGGGAAGGATGGCTACACCTTC.

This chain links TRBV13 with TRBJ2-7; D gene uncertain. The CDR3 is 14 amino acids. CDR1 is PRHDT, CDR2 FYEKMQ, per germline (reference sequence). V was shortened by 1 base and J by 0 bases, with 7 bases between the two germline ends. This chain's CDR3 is CASSLVSRSYEQYF. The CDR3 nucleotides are TGTGCCAGCAGCTTAGTCTCCCGCTCCTACGAGCAGTACTTC.

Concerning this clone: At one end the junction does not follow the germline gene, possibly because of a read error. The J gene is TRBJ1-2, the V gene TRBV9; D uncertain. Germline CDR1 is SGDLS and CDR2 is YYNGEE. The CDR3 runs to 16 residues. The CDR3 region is CASTESGYARSGSLAF. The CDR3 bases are TGTGCCAGCACGGAGTCAGGTTATGCCCGGAGCGGGTCTCTCGCCTTC.

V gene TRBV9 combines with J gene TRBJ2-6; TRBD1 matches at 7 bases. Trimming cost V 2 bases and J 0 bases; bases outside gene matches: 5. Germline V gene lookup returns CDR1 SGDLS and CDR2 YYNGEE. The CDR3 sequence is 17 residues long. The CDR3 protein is CASSVTGAASGANVLTF. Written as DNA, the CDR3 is TGTGCCAGCAGCGTCACAGGGGCCGCCTCTGGGGCCAACGTCCTGACTTTC.

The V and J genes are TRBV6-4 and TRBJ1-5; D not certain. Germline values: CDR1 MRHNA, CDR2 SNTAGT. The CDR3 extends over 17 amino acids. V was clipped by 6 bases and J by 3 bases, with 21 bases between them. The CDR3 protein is CASSYPLEGKTNQPQHF. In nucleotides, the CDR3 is TGTGCCAGCAGCTATCCCTTGGAGGGTAAGACCAATCAGCCCCAGCATTTT.

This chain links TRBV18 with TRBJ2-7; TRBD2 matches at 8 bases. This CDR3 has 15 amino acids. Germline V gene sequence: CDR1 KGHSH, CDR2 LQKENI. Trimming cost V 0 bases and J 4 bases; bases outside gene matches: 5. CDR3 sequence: CASSPPPQREYEQYF. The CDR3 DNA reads TGTGCCAGCTCACCACCCCCACAGCGGGAGTACGAGCAGTACTTC. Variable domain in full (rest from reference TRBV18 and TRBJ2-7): NAGVMQNPRHLVRRRGQEARLRCSPMKGHSHVYWYRQLPEEGLKFMVYLQKENIIDESGMPKERFSAEFPKEGPSILRIQQVVRGDSAAYFCASSPPPQREYEQYFGPGTRLTVT.

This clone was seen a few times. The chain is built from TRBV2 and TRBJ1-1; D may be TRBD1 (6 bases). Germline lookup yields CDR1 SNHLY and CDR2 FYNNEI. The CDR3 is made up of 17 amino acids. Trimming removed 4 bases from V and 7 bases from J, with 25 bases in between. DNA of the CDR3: TGTGCCAGCAGTGCCCCCTTAGTAAGGACGGGACATAATGAAGCTTTCTTT. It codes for CASSAPLVRTGHNEAFF.

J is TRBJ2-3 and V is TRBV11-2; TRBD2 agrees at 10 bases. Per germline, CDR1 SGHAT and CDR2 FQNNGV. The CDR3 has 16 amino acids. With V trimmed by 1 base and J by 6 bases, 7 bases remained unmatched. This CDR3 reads CASSLGLAGVGDTQYF. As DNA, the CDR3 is TGTGCCAGCAGCTTAGGGCTAGCGGGAGTCGGGGATACGCAGTATTTT.

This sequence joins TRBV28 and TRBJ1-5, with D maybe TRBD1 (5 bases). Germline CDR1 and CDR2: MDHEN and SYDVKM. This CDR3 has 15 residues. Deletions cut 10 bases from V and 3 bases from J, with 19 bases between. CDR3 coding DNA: TGTGCCAATCGCCCCGGTGGGGGGATCAATCAGCCCCAGCATTTT. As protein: CANRPGGGINQPQHF.

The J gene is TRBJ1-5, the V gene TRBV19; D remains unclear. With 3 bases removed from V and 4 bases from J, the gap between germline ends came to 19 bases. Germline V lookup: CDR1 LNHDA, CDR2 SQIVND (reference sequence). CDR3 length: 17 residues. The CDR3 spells CASSISGNRIVNQPQHF. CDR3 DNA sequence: TGTGCCAGTAGTATCAGCGGGAATCGGATAGTAAATCAGCCCCAGCATTTT.

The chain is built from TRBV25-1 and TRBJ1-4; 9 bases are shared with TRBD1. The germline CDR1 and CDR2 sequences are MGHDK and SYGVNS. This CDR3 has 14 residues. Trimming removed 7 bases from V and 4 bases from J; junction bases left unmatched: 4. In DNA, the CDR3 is TGTGCCAGCAACGGACAGGGGCTTAATGAAAAACTGTTTTTT. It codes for CASNGQGLNEKLFF.

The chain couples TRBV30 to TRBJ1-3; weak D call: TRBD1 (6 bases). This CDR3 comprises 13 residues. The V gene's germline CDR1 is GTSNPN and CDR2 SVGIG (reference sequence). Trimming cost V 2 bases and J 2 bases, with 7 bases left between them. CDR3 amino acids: CAWSKGAGNTIYF. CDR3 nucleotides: TGTGCCTGGAGTAAGGGGGCTGGAAACACCATATATTTT.

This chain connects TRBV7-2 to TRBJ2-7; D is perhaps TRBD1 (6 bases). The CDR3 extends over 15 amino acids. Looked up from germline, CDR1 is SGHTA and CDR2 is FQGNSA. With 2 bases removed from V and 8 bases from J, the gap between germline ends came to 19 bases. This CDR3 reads CASSLSRGGPQKQYF. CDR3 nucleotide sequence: TGTGCCAGCAGCTTATCAAGAGGGGGACCCCAAAAGCAGTACTTC.

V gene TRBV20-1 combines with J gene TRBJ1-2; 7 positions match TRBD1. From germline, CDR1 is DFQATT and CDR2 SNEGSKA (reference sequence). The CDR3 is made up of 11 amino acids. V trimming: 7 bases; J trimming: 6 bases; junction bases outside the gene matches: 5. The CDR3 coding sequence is TGCAGTGGGGCGCAGGGGGATGGCTACACCTTC. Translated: CSGAQGDGYTF.